This TCR beta chain was sequenced in a study of technical replicates of blood from a handful of donors. The CDR3 covers 13 residues. V lost 3 bases and J lost 7, with 10 bases in between. Germline-derived CDR1 and CDR2 are MRHNA and SNTAGT. Sequenced by immunoSEQ multiplex PCR; TCRdb stores in-frame clones only, minus some. Seen here are around 72,000 clones, around 92% observed once, and the top ten hold under 0.4%. The chain couples TRBV6-4 to TRBJ1-5; TRBD1 is a possible D gene (5 bases). Sequences were obtained from T cells isolated from PBMCs. The origin of this receptor is a human donor in good health. Some clones in this sample may be carry-over from other donors' samples. CDR3 amino acids: CASSESGDQPQHF. The CDR3 DNA is TGTGCCAGCAGTGAATCGGGGGACCAGCCCCAGCATTTT.